Following are 21 T cell receptor beta chains from one sample sequenced in a study of blood T cell repertoires in COVID-19. Libraries were prepared by immunoSEQ multiplex PCR; TCRdb keeps only in-frame clonotypes and omits some of them. The table lists about 500,000 clones, 75% to 90% of them singletons. Material: peripheral blood. All receptors derive from a young man with COVID-19, enrolled during active disease.

This chain's CDR3 is CASSRRQGANYGYTF. CDR3 nucleotides: TGTGCCAGCAGCCGGAGACAGGGGGCGAACTATGGCTACACCTTC. The chain links TRBV3-1 (or the pseudogene TRBV3-2) to TRBJ1-2; 10 nucleotides agree with TRBD1. The CDR3 sequence is 15 residues long. The germline V gene has CDR1 LGHDT and CDR2 YNNKEL (reference sequence). V dropped 4 bases and J dropped 2; count of bases not matched to a gene: 4.

The chain has TRBV27 and TRBJ2-7; D is possibly TRBD2 (5 bases). Trimming shortened V by 3 bases and J by 6 bases, and 27 bases separated the two germline ends. The CDR3 covers 18 residues. In germline, CDR1 is MNHEY, CDR2 SMNVEV (reference sequence). In DNA form, the CDR3 reads TGTGCCAGCAGTTTTTCTCGCGGAATGGGGAGACCTTACTTCGAGCAGTACTTC. Protein product: CASSFSRGMGRPYFEQYF.

The chain recombines TRBV5-4 with TRBJ2-3; D is possibly TRBD1 (6 bases). The germline V gene has CDR1 SGHNT and CDR2 YYREEE (reference sequence). The length of the CDR3 is 16 residues. Between the trimmed V and J ends, which lost 4 bases and 5 bases, there was a span of 20 bases. As DNA, the CDR3 is TGTGCCAGCAGCCCGGTAGGGGGAGCTCCCCGAGATACGCAGTATTTT. Translated: CASSPVGGAPRDTQYF.

The gene calls are TRBV24-1 and TRBJ2-2; TRBD1 agrees at 8 bases. J lost 4 bases, V lost 2 bases, and 5 bases had no gene match. Germline V gene lookup returns CDR1 KGHDR and CDR2 SFDVKD. This CDR3 comprises 16 residues. The CDR3 spells CATSDSRTGTTGELFF. The CDR3 DNA reads as TGTGCCACCAGTGATTCCAGGACAGGGACCACCGGGGAGCTGTTTTTT.

DNA for the CDR3: TGTGCCAGCACCTACTGGTCCCTATTAAACACTGAAGCTTTCTTT. Amino acids: CASTYWSLLNTEAFF. The chain carries TRBV2 and TRBJ1-1; D is unclear. There are 15 residues in the CDR3. Germline loops: CDR1 SNHLY, CDR2 FYNNEI. Trimming removed 7 bases from V and 2 bases from J, with 17 bases in between.

The V gene is TRBV2, the J gene TRBJ2-7; D is unclear. The CDR3 is made up of 12 amino acids. V lost 6 bases to trimming and J lost 4 bases, with 10 bases between them. Germline-derived CDR1 and CDR2 are SNHLY and FYNNEI. CDR3 sequence (DNA): TGTGCCAGCAGAGCCCTCCAATACGAGCAGTACTTC. This gives the protein CASRALQYEQYF.

This clone occurred once. The chain joins TRBV6-5 to TRBJ2-7; D unclear. The CDR3 has 11 amino acids. Per the germline V gene, CDR1 is MNHEY and CDR2 is SVGAGI. The V end lost 2 bases, the J end lost 7 bases, and 6 bases lay between the germline ends. DNA of the CDR3: TGTGCCAGCAGTTACCGCAGAGAGCAGTACTTC. It translates to CASSYRREQYF.

J is TRBJ2-1 and V is TRBV11-2; no firm D call. Germline V CDR1 and CDR2: SGHAT, FQNNGV. The CDR3 has 14 residues. Trimming stripped 3 bases from V and 4 bases from J, with 10 bases between. CDR3 sequence: CASSFSRQYNEQFF. CDR3 DNA sequence: TGTGCCAGCAGCTTTTCGAGACAATACAATGAGCAGTTCTTC.

This clone was found once. The genes are TRBV10-2 and TRBJ2-3, with 9 positions matching TRBD1. Unmatched junction bases numbered 7, after V lost 6 bases and J lost 3 bases. This CDR3 contains 15 residues. Germline loops: CDR1 WSHSY, CDR2 SAAADI. The CDR3 nucleotides are TGCGCCAGCAGGGGGACAGGGAAGTTGACAGATACGCAGTATTTT. Its protein is CASRGTGKLTDTQYF.

The chain is built from TRBV19 and TRBJ2-3, with D possibly matching TRBD1 (5 bases). V lost 5 bases, J lost 2 bases, and 23 bases lay in between. The CDR3 is 18 residues long. Germline assignment: CDR1 LNHDA and CDR2 SQIVND (reference sequence). The CDR3 DNA is TGTGCCAGTAGTTTATCTTTTTTGGTTGGCAGGGACACAGATACGCAGTATTTT. Encoded protein: CASSLSFLVGRDTDTQYF.

This clone was counted a few times. The chain links TRBV7-2 to TRBJ2-5; D might be TRBD2 (5 bases). This CDR3 spans 14 amino acids. Trimming shortened V by 4 bases and J by 7 bases, and 16 bases separated the two germline ends. Germline V lookup: CDR1 SGHTA, CDR2 FQGNSA. CDR3 residues: CASSSPHSRGTQYF. As DNA, the CDR3 is TGTGCCAGCAGCTCCCCCCACTCACGGGGGACCCAGTACTTC.

The rearrangement uses TRBV19 and TRBJ1-2; TRBD1 is a possible D gene (6 bases). This CDR3 spans 16 amino acids. Trimming removed 6 bases at V and 1 base at J, with 18 bases between. The germline gives CDR1 LNHDA, CDR2 SQIVND (reference sequence). CDR3 in DNA: TGTGCCAGTAGCTCACAGGGAAGCGGACTTAACTATGGCTACACCTTC. Encoded protein: CASSSQGSGLNYGYTF.

This clone was recorded once. V is TRBV5-3 and J is TRBJ2-7; 9 bases match TRBD1. TRBV5-3 is placed among ORFs of uncertain function. The CDR3 is 15 amino acids. V shed 4 bases and J 1 base; nucleotides not matched to a gene: 6. CDR3 protein: CARSQYRGRSYEQYF. Written as DNA, the CDR3 is TGTGCCAGAAGCCAATACAGGGGGCGATCCTACGAGCAGTACTTC.

This chain connects TRBV24-1 to TRBJ1-1, with 8 bases identical to TRBD1. V lost 7 bases to trimming and J lost 5 bases; unmatched junction nucleotides: 5. The CDR3 extends over 13 amino acids. CDR1 is KGHDR and CDR2 is SFDVKD in the germline V gene. CDR3 region: CATRARGRTEAFF. CDR3 DNA sequence: TGTGCCACCAGGGCCAGGGGGCGGACTGAAGCTTTCTTT.

This chain uses TRBV6-5 with TRBJ2-3; no reliable D call. V gave up 7 bases and J gave up 0 bases, with 5 bases separating them. The germline gives CDR1 MNHEY, CDR2 SVGAGI. The CDR3 consists of 12 residues. The CDR3 DNA reads as TGTGCCAGCACGAGTAGCACAGATACGCAGTATTTT. It specifies CASTSSTDTQYF.

The chain employs TRBV2 and TRBJ2-3, with TRBD2 identical over 11 bases. J gave up 3 bases and V 8 bases, and 4 bases lay outside the gene matches. The CDR3 extends over 14 amino acids. Germline CDR1 is SNHLY and CDR2 is FYNNEI. The CDR3 bases are TGTGCCAGCCAACTAGCGGGAGTAACAGATACGCAGTATTTT. Amino acids: CASQLAGVTDTQYF.

The V and J genes are TRBV27 and TRBJ1-5, with unresolved D. V gave up 8 bases and J gave up 8 bases, with 31 bases separating them. The germline CDR1 and CDR2 sequences are MNHEY and SMNVEV (reference sequence). CDR3 length: 18 amino acids. The CDR3 loop is CASGIVGNWWEPTKPQHF. DNA of the CDR3: TGTGCCAGCGGAATTGTCGGGAATTGGTGGGAACCGACAAAGCCCCAGCATTTT.

The chain links TRBV9 to TRBJ1-3; maybe TRBD1 (5 bases). Germline V CDR1 and CDR2: SGDLS, YYNGEE. This CDR3 has 16 residues. V lost 3 bases and J lost 0, with 13 bases in between. CDR3 coding DNA: TGTGCCAGCAGCGCCGGGGGAAGGGGCTCTGGAAACACCATATATTTT. Translating gives CASSAGGRGSGNTIYF.

The chain links TRBV29-1 to TRBJ2-7; TRBD1 agrees at 7 bases. J lost 6 bases, V lost 4 bases, and 6 bases had no gene match. Germline V gives CDR1 SQVTM, CDR2 ANQGSEA. The CDR3 runs to 12 residues. DNA of the CDR3: TGCAGCGTTGTGGAGGCAGGGGGCGAGCAGTACTTC. Translated: CSVVEAGGEQYF.

This clone has a handful of counts. This chain links TRBV18 with TRBJ2-7, with 9 bases identical to TRBD1. V shed 2 bases, J shed 5 bases, and the junction held 7 bases outside the gene matches. Germline CDR1 reads KGHSH; CDR2 reads LQKENI. The CDR3 length is 15 residues. CDR3 residues: CASSPTGGSQNEQYF. For the CDR3, the DNA is TGTGCCAGCTCACCAACAGGGGGCAGCCAGAACGAGCAGTACTTC.

This chain links TRBV7-9 with TRBJ1-6, with 7 bases identical to TRBD1. This CDR3 is built from 15 residues. CDR1 SEHNR and CDR2 FQNEAQ come from the germline V gene (reference sequence). Trimming cost V 2 bases and J 10 bases; bases outside gene matches: 8. The CDR3 DNA reads TGTGCCAGCAGCTTATCCGGACAGGCCTTCTCACCCCTCCACTTT. It translates to CASSLSGQAFSPLHF.